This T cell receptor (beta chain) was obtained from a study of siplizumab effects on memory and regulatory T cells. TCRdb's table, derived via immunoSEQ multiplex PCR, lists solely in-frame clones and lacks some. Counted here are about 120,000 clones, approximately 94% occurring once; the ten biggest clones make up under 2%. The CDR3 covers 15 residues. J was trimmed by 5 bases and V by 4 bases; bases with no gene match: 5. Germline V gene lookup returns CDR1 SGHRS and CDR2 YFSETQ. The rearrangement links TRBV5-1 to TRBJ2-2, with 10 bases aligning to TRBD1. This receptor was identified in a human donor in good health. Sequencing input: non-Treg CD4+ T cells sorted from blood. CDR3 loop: CASSDPGQGTGELFF. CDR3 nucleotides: TGCGCCAGCAGCGACCCGGGACAGGGGACCGGGGAGCTGTTTTTT.